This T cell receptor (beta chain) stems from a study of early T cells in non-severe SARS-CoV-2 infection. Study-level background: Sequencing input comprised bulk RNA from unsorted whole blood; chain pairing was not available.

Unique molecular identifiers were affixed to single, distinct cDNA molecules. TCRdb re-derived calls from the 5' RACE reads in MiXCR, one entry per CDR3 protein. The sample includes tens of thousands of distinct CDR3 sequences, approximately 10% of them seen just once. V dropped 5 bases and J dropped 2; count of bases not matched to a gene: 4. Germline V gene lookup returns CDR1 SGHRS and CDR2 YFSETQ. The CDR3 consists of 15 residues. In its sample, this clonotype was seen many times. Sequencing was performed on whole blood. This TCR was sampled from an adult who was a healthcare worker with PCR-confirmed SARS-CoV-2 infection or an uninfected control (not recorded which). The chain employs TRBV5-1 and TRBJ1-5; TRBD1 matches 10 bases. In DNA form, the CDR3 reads TGCGCCAGCAGTACCGGGACAGGGGGCAATCAGCCCCAGCATTTT. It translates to CASSTGTGGNQPQHF.